Listed here is a single T cell receptor beta chain. J was trimmed by 8 bases and V by 7 bases; bases with no gene match: 7. This CDR3 contains 13 residues. Germline lookup yields CDR1 KGHSH and CDR2 LQKENI. This sample was taken from a study of blood T cell repertoires in COVID-19. Study context: Acute and convalescent COVID-19 specimens originated in the United States, Italy and Spain. Sources were T cells, B-cell-depleted T cells, or PBMCs; the material itself was cDNA or gDNA.

Original methodology: It was from reference gene primer amplification that nucleated cell counts were estimated. TCRdb's copy holds only in-frame clones and misses some; the assay was immunoSEQ multiplex PCR. The DNA gave D and trimming, while V, J and clone size come from that table. The sample includes fewer than 250,000 clones, 83% of them seen just once. Sequenced: peripheral blood. The rearrangement links TRBV18 to TRBJ2-1, with 8 bases matching TRBD2. The sequence derives from a human donor in a cohort sampled during active COVID-19. The CDR3 nucleotides are TGTGCCAGCTTTCCCGGGGGGGTCGATGAGCAGTTCTTC. Translated, it gives CASFPGGVDEQFF.